Sequencing of this T cell receptor (beta chain) was carried out in a study of cytotoxic CD8 clonotypes in ibrutinib-treated CLL. Across the study: Per sample, productive templates averaged around 250,000 and productive rearrangements averaged roughly 91,000.

A 1 in 200,000 to 1 in 1 million T cell depth was the sequencing target. Here immunoSEQ multiplex PCR was the method, and the copy in TCRdb shows in-frame clones only, minus some. Of 30,000 to 40,000 clones listed, 69% are singletons. This CDR3 spans 15 amino acids. V lost 2 bases and J 8 bases, leaving 18 bases between the germline ends. Germline values: CDR1 SGHTA, CDR2 FQGNSA. The clonotype was recovered from a human donor with chronic lymphocytic leukemia. The chain joins TRBV7-2 to TRBJ1-1; D remains unclear. Sequencing used PBMCs, obtained before ibrutinib treatment. The CDR3 DNA follows: TGTGCCAGCAGCTTATATGCAGCGGTAGAACTGGAAGCTTTCTTT. Translation gives CASSLYAAVELEAFF.